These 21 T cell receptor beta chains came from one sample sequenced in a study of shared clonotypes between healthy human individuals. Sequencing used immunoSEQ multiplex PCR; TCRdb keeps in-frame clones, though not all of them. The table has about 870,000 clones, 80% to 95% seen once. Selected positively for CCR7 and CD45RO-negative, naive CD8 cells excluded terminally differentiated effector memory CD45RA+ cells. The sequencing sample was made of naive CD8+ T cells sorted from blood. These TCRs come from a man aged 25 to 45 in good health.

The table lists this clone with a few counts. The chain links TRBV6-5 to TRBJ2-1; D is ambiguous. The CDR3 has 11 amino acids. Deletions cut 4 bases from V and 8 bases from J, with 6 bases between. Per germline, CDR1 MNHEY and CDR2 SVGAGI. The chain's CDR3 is CASSSAYEQFF. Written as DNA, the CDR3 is TGTGCCAGCAGTTCAGCCTATGAGCAGTTCTTC.

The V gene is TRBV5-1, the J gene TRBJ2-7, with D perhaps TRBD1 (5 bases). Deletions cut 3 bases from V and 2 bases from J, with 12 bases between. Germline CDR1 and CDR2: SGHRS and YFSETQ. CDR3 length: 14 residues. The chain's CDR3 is CASSYRTPTYEQYF. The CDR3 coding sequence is TGCGCCAGCAGCTACCGGACACCGACCTACGAGCAGTACTTC.

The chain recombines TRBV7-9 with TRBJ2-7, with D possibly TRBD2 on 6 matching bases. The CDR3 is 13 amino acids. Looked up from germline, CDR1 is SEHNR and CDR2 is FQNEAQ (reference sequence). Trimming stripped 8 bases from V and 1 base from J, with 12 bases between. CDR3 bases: TGTGCCAGCCATGGGACTCCTTCCTACGAGCAGTACTTC. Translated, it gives CASHGTPSYEQYF.

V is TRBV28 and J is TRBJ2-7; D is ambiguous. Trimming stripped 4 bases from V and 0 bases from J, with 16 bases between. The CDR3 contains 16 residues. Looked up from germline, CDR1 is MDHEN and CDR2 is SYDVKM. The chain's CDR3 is CASSSPYWEPSYEQYF. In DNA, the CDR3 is TGTGCCAGCAGTTCCCCTTATTGGGAACCCTCCTACGAGCAGTACTTC.

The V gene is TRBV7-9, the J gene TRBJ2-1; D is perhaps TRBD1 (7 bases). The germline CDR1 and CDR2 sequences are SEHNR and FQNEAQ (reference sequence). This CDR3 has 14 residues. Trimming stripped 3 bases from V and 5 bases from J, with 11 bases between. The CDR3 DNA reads TGTGCCAGCAGCTTTTCAGGGGGGCACAATGAGCAGTTCTTC. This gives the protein CASSFSGGHNEQFF. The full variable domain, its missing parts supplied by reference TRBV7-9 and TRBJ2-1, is DTGVSQNPRHKITKRGQNVTFRCDPISEHNRLYWYRQTLGQGPEFLTYFQNEAQLEKSRLLSDRFSAERPKGSFSTLEIQRTEQGDSAMYLCASSFSGGHNEQFFGPGTRLTVL.

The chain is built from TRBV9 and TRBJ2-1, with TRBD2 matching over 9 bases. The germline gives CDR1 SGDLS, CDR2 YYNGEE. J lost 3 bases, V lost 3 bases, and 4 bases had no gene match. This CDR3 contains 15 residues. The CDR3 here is CASSGKREDYNEQFF. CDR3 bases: TGTGCCAGCAGCGGAAAGCGGGAGGACTACAATGAGCAGTTCTTC.

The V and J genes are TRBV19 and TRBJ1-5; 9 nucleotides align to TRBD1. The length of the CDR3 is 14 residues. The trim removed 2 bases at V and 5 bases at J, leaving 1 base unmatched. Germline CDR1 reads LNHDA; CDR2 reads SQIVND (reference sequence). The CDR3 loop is CASSIWDRDQPQHF. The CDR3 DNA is TGTGCCAGTAGTATATGGGACAGGGATCAGCCCCAGCATTTT.

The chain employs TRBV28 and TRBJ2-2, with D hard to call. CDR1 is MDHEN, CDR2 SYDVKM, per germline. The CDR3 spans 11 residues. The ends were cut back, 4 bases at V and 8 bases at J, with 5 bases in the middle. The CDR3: CASSWWGELFF. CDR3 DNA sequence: TGTGCCAGCAGTTGGTGGGGGGAGCTGTTTTTT. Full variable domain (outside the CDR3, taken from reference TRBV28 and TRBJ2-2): DVKVTQSSRYLVKRTGEKVFLECVQDMDHENMFWYRQDPGLGLRLIYFSYDVKMKEKGDIPEGYSVSREKKERFSLILESASTNQTSMYLCASSWWGELFFGEGSRLTVL.

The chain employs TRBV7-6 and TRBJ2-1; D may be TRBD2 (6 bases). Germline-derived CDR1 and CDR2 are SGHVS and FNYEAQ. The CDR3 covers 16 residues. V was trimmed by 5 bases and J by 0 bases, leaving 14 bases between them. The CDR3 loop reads CASSPEGRSSYNEQFF. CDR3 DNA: TGTGCCAGCAGCCCAGAGGGGAGGAGCTCCTACAATGAGCAGTTCTTC.

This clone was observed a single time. Here the CDR3 reads CASSPSGGSSYNEQFF. CDR3 DNA: TGTGCCAGCAGCCCTAGCGGGGGAAGCTCCTACAATGAGCAGTTCTTC. V is TRBV25-1 and J is TRBJ2-1; TRBD2 matches 10 bases. Germline-derived CDR1 and CDR2 are MGHDK and SYGVNS. V dropped 6 bases and J dropped 0; count of bases not matched to a gene: 5. This CDR3 region has 16 residues.

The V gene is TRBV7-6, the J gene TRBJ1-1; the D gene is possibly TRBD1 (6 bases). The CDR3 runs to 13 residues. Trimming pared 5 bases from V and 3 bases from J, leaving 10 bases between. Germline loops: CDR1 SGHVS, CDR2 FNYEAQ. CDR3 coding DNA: TGTGCCAGCAGCGCAGGGGTTTACACTGAAGCTTTCTTT. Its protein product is CASSAGVYTEAFF.

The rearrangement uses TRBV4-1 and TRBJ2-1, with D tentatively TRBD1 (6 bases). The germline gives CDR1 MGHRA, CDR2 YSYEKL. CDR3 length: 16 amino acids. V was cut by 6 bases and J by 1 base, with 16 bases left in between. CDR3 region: CASSPLGQRSYNEQFF. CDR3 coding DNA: TGCGCCAGCAGTCCTTTAGGACAGCGTTCCTACAATGAGCAGTTCTTC.

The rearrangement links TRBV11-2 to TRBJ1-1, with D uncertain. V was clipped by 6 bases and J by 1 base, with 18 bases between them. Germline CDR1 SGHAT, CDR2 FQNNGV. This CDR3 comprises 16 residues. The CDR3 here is CASSSIVFGANTEAFF. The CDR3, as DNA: TGTGCCAGCAGTTCTATAGTATTCGGTGCGAACACTGAAGCTTTCTTT.

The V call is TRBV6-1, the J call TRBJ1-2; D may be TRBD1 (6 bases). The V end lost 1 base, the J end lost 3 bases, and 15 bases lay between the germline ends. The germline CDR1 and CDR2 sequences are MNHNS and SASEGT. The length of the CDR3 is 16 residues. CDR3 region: CASSEEVGGLHYGYTF. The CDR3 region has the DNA TGTGCCAGCAGTGAAGAAGTGGGGGGCCTCCACTATGGCTACACCTTC.

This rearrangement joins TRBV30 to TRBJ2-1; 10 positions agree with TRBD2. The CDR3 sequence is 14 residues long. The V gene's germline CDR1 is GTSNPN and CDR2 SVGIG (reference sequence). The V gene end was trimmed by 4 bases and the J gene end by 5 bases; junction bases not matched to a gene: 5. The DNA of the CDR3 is TGTGCCTGGACTAGCGGGAGATGGGACAATGAGCAGTTCTTC. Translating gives CAWTSGRWDNEQFF.

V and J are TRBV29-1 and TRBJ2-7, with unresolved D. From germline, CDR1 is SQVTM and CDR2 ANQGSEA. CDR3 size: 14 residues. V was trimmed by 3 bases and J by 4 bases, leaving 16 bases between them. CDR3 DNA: TGCAGCGTTGACTCGTCGTCTGGTCCTTACGAGCAGTACTTC. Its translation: CSVDSSSGPYEQYF.

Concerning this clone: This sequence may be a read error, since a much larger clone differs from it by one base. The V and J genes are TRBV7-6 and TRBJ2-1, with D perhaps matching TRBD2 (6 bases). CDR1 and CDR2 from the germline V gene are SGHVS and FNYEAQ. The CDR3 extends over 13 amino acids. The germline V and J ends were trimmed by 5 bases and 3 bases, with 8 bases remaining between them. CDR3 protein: CASSQTSYNEQFF. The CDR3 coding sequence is TGTGCCAGCAGCCAGACTAGCTACAATGAGCAGTTCTTC.

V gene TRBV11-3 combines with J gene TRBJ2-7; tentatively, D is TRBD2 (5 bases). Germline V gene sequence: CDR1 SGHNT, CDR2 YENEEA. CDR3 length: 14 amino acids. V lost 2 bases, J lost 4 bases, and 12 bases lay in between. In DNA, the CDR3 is TGTGCCAGCAGCTTATTAGGGCGAGGGTACGAGCAGTACTTC. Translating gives CASSLLGRGYEQYF.

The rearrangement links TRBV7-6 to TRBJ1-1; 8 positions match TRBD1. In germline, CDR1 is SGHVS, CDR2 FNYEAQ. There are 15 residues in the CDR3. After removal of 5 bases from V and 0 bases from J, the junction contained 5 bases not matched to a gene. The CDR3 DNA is TGTGCCAGCAGCCTCCGACAGGGGTTGAACACTGAAGCTTTCTTT. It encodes CASSLRQGLNTEAFF. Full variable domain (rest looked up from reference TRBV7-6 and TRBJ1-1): GAGVSQSPRYKVTKRGQDVALRCDPISGHVSLYWYRQALGQGPEFLTYFNYEAQQDKSGLPNDRFSAERPEGSISTLTIQRTEQRDSAMYRCASSLRQGLNTEAFFGQGTRLTVV.

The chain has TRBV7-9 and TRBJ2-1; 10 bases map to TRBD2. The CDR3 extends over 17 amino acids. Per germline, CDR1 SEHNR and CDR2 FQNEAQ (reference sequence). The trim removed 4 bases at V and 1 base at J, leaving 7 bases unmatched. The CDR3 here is CASSSTLAGASYNEQFF. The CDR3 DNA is TGTGCCAGCAGCTCCACGCTAGCGGGAGCGTCCTACAATGAGCAGTTCTTC. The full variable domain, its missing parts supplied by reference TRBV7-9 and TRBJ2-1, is DTGVSQNPRHKITKRGQNVTFRCDPISEHNRLYWYRQTLGQGPEFLTYFQNEAQLEKSRLLSDRFSAERPKGSFSTLEIQRTEQGDSAMYLCASSSTLAGASYNEQFFGPGTRLTVL.

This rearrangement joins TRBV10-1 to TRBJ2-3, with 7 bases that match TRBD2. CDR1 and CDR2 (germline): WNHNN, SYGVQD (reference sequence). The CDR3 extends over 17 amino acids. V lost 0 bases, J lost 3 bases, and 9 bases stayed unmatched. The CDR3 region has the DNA TGCGCCAGCAGTGAGTCGAGTGTTGGGCGGGGGACAGATACGCAGTATTTT. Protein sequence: CASSESSVGRGTDTQYF.